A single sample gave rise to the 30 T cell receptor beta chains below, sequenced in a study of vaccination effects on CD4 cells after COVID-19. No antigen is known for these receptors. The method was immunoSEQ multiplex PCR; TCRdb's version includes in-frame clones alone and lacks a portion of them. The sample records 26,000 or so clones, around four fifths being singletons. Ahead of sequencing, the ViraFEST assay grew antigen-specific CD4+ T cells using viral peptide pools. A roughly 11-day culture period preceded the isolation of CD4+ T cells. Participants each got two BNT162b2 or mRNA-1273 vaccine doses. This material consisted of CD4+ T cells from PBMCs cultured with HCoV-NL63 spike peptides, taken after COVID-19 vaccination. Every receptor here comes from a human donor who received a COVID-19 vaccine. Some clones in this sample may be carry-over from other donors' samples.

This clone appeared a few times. The CDR3 nucleotides are TGTGCCAGCAGTGAAAGGGGGCTAGGCACTGAAGCTTTCTTT. It translates to CASSERGLGTEAFF. This chain links TRBV2 with TRBJ1-1; 7 bases fit TRBD1. Germline CDR1 and CDR2: SNHLY and FYNNEI. With V trimmed by 2 bases and J by 4 bases, 4 bases remained unmatched. The CDR3 length is 14 residues.

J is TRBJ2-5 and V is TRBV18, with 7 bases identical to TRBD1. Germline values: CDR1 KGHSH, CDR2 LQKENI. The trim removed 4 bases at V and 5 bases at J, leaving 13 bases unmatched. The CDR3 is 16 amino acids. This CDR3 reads CASSRLYRQGGETQYF. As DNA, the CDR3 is TGTGCCAGCTCACGGCTCTATCGACAGGGCGGTGAGACCCAGTACTTC.

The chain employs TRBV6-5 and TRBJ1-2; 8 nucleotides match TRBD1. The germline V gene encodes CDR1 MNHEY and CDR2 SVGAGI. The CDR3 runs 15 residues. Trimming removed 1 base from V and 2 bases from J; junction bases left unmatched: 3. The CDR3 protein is CASSYFTGGNYGYTF. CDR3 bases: TGTGCCAGCAGTTACTTTACAGGGGGAAACTATGGCTACACCTTC.

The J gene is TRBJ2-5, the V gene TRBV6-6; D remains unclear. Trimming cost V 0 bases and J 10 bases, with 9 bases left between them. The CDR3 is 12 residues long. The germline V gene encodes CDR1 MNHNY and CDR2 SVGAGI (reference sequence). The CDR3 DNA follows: TGTGCCAGCAGTTACTCAGTGGCAGGCCAGTACTTC. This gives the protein CASSYSVAGQYF.

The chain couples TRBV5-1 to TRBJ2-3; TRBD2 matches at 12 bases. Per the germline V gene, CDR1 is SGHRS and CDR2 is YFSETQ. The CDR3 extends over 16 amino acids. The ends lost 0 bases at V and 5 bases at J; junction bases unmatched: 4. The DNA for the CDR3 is TGCGCCAGCAGCTTGGGGCCTAGCGGGGGGGGAGATACGCAGTATTTT. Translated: CASSLGPSGGGDTQYF.

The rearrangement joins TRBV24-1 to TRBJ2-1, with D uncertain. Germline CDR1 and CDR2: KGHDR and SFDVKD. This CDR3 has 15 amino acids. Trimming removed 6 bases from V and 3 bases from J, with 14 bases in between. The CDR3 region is CATSKPGSRYNEQFF. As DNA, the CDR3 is TGTGCCACCAGTAAACCGGGCTCTCGCTACAATGAGCAGTTCTTC.

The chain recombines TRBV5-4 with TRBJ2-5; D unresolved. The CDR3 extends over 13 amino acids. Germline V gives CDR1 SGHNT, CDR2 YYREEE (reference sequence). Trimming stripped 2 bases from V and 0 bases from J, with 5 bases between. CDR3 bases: TGTGCCAGCAGCTTTTTTGACCAAGAGACCCAGTACTTC. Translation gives CASSFFDQETQYF. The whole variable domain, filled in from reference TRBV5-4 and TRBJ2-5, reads ETGVTQSPTHLIKTRGQQVTLRCSSQSGHNTVSWYQQALGQGPQFIFQYYREEENGRGNFPPRFSGLQFPNYSSELNVNALELDDSALYLCASSFFDQETQYFGPGTRLLVL.

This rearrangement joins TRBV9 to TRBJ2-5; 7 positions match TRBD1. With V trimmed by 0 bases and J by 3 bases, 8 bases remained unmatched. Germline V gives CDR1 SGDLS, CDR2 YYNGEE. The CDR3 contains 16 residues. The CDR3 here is CASSVGYRDRKETQYF. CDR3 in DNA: TGTGCCAGCAGCGTAGGTTACCGGGACAGAAAAGAGACCCAGTACTTC.

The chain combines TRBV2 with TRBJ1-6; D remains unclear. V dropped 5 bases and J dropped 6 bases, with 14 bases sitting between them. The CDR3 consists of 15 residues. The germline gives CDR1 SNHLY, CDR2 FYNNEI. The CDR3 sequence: CASSSLAGSNSPLHF. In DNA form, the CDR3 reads TGTGCCAGCAGTAGCCTTGCGGGCTCTAATTCACCCCTCCACTTT.

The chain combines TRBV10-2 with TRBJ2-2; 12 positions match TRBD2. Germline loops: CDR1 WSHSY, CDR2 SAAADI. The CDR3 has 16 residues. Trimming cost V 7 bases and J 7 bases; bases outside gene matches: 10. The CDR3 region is CASKTSSGGAIGELFF. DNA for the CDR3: TGCGCCAGCAAGACCTCTAGCGGGGGGGCGATCGGGGAGCTGTTTTTT.

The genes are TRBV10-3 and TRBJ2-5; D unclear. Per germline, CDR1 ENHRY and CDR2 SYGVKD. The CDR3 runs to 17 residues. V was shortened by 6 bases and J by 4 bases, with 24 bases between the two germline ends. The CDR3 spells CAISDTVGTRRVETQYF. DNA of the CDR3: TGTGCCATCAGCGATACGGTAGGAACCCGAAGGGTAGAGACCCAGTACTTC.

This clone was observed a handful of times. The CDR3 here is CATSGTGITDTQYF. For the CDR3, the DNA is TGTGCCACCTCCGGGACTGGAATCACAGATACGCAGTATTTT. This sequence joins TRBV27 and TRBJ2-3, with D possibly being TRBD2 (6 bases). Germline-derived CDR1 and CDR2 are MNHEY and SMNVEV (reference sequence). The V gene lost 10 bases and the J gene lost 2 bases, with 16 bases spanning the gap. The CDR3 contains 14 residues.

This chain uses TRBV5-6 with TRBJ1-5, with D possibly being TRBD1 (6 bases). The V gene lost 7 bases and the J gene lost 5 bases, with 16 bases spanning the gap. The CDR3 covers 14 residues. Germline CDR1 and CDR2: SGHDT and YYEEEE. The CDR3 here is CASENFRGDQPQHF. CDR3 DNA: TGTGCCAGCGAGAATTTCAGGGGTGATCAGCCCCAGCATTTT.

The DNA for the CDR3 is TGTGCCAGCAGCCTGGGACTAGCGGGGGCGCGCACAGATACGCAGTATTTT. Translating it yields CASSLGLAGARTDTQYF. This rearrangement joins TRBV7-9 to TRBJ2-3, with 14 nucleotides matching TRBD2. This CDR3 contains 17 residues. V gave up 5 bases and J gave up 1 base; unmatched junction bases: 5. Germline assignment: CDR1 SEHNR and CDR2 FQNEAQ (reference sequence).

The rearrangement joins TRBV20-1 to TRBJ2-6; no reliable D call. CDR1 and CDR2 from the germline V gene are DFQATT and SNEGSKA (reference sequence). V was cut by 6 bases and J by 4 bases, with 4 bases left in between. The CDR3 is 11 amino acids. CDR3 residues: CSAWGANVLTF. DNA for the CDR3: TGCAGTGCCTGGGGGGCCAACGTCCTGACTTTC.

CDR3: CASRGPVETQYF. In DNA form, the CDR3 reads TGTGCCAGTAGAGGACCCGTCGAGACCCAGTACTTC. The genes are TRBV2 and TRBJ2-5, with unresolved D. V lost 9 bases, J lost 5 bases, and 13 bases lay in between. The length of the CDR3 is 12 residues. Germline CDR1 SNHLY, CDR2 FYNNEI.

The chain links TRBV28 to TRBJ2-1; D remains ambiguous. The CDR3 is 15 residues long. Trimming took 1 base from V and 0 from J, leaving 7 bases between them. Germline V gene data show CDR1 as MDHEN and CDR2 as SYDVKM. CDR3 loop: CASSLSAPSYNEQFF. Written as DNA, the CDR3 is TGTGCCAGCAGTTTATCTGCACCCTCCTACAATGAGCAGTTCTTC.

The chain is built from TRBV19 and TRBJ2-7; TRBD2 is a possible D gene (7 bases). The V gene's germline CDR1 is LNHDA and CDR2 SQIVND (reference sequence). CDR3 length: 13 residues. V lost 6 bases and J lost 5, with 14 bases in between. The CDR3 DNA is TGTGCCAGTAGCGAAGGGGGGGGCCACGAGCAGTACGTC. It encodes CASSEGGGHEQYV.

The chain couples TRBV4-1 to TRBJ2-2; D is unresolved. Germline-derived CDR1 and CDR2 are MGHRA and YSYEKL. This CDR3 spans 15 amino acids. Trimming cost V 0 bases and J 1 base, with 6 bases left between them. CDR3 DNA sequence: TGCGCCAGCAGCCAAGATTACCAGAACACCGGGGAGCTGTTTTTT. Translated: CASSQDYQNTGELFF.

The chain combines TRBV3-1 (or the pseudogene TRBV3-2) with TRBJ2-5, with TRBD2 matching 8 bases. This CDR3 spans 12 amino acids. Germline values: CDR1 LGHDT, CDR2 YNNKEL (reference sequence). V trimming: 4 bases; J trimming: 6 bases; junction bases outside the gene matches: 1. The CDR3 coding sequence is TGTGCCAGCAGCCGGACTAGCCAGACCCAGTACTTC. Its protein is CASSRTSQTQYF.

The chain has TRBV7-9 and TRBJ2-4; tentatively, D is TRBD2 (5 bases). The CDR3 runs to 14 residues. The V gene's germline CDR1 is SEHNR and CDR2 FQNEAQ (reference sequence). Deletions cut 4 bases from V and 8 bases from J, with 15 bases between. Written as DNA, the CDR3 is TGTGCCAGCAGCTCCTTCGTTCGGGAACACATTCAGTACTTC. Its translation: CASSSFVREHIQYF.

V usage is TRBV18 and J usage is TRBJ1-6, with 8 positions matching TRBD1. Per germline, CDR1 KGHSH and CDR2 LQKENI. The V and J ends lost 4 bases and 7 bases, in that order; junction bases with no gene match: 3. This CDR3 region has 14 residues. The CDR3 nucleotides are TGTGCCAGCTCACGGGACAGGAACAATTCACCCCTCCACTTT. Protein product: CASSRDRNNSPLHF.

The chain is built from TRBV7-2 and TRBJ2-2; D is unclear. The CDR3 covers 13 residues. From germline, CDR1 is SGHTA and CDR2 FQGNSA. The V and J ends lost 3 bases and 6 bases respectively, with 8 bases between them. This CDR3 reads CASSFTPSGELFF. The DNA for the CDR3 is TGTGCCAGCAGCTTTACCCCGTCCGGGGAGCTGTTTTTT.

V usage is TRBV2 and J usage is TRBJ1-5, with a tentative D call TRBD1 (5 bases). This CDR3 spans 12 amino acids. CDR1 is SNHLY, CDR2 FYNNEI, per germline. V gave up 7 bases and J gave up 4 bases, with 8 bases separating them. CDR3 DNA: TGTGCCAGCAATGGGGGTAATCAGCCCCAGCATTTT. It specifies CASNGGNQPQHF.

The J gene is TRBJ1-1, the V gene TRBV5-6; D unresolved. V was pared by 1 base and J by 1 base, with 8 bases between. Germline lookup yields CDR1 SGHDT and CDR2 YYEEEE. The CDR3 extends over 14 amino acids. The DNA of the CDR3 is TGTGCCAGCAGCTTGAGACCGACGAACACTGAAGCTTTCTTT. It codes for CASSLRPTNTEAFF.

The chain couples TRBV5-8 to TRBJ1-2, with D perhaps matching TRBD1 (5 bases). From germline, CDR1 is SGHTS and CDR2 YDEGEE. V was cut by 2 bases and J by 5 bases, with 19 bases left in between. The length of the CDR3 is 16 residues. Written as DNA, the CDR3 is TGTGCCAGCAGCTTAACGCCCACGCAGGGACGGTATGGCTACACCTTC. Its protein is CASSLTPTQGRYGYTF.

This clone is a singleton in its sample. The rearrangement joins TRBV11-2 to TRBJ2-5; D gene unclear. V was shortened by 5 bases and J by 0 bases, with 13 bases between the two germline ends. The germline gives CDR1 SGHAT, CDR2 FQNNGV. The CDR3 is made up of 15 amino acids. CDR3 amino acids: CASSLLHGNQETQYF. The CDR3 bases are TGTGCCAGCAGCCTCCTTCACGGAAACCAAGAGACCCAGTACTTC.

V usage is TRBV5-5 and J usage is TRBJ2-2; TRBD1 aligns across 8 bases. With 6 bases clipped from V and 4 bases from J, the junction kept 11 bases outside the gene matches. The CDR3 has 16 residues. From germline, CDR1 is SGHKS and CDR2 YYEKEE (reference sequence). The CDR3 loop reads CASTAQGAPGTGELFF. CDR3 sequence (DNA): TGTGCCAGCACCGCGCAGGGGGCGCCGGGCACCGGGGAGCTGTTTTTT.

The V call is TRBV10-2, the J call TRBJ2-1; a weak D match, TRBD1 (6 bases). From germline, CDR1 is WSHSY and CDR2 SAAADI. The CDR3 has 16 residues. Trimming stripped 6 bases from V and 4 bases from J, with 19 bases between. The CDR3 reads CASRRSRGGLYNEQFF. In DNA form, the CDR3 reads TGCGCCAGCAGGAGGTCTAGAGGGGGTCTGTACAATGAGCAGTTCTTC.

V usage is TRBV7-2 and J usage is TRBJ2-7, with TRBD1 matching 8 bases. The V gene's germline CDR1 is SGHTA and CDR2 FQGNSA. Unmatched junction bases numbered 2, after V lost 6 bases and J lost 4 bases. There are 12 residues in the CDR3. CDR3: CASSRQGYEQYV. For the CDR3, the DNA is TGTGCCAGCAGTCGACAGGGGTACGAGCAGTACGTC.